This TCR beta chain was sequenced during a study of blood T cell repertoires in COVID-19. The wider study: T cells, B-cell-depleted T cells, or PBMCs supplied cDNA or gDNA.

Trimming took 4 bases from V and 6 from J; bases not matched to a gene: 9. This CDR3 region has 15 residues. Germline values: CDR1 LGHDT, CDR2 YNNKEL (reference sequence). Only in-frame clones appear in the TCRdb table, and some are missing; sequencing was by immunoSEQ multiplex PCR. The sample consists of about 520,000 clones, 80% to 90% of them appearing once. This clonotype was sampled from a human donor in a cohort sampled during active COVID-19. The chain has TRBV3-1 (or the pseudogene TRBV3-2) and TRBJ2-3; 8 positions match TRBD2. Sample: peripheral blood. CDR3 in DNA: TGTGCCAGCAGCCCAGGGGTAGCGGGACCCGATACGCAGTATTTT. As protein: CASSPGVAGPDTQYF.